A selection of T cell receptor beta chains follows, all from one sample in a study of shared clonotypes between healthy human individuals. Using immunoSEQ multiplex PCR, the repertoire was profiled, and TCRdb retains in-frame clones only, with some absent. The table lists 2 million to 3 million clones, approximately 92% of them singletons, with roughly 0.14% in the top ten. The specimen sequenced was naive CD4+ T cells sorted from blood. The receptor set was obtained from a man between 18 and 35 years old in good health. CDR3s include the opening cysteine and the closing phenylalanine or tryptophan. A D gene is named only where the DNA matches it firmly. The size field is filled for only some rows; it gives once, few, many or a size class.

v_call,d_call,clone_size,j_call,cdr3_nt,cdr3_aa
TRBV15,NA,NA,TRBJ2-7,TGTGCCACCAGCAGAGGAAGGGCCTCCTACGAGCAGTACTTC,CATSRGRASYEQYF
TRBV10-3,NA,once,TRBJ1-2,TGTGCCATCAGTGAGTCTGGACAGCCCATCATGGGGGGCTACACCTTC,CAISESGQPIMGGYTF
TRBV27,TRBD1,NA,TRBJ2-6,TGTGCCAGCAGTTTGGGTCTCGGACAGGGGATCCCTGGGGCCAACGTCCTGACTTTC,CASSLGLGQGIPGANVLTF
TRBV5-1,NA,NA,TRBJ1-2,TGCGCCAGCAGCCGCAGGGGTCAGATGGATGGCTACACCTTC,CASSRRGQMDGYTF
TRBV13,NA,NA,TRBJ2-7,TGTGCCAGCAGCTTAGGCGGCGGATCAAAGGCTTACGAGCAGTACTTC,CASSLGGGSKAYEQYF
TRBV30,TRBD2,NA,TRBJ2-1,TGTGCCTGCCAAAGCGGGACGGGAAATGAGCAGTTCTTC,CACQSGTGNEQFF
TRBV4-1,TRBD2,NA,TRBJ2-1,TGCGCCAGCAGCCAATCGGGACTAGCCGTAAATGAGCAGTTCTTC,CASSQSGLAVNEQFF
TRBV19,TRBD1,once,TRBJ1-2,TGTGCCAGTAGCACAGGGGCTGGCTACACCTTC,CASSTGAGYTF
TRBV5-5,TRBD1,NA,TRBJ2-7,TGTGCCAGCAGTAGGGACAGCGCGTCCTACGAGCAGTACTTC,CASSRDSASYEQYF
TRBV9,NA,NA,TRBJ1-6,TGTGCCAGCAGCGTAGAAAGCGTGGGTCCCCTCCACTTT,CASSVESVGPLHF
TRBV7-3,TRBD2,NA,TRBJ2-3,TGTGCCAGCAGCTTGTTAGCGGGGTCCACAGATACGCAGTATTTT,CASSLLAGSTDTQYF
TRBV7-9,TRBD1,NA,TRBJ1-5,TGTGCCAGCAGCTTCGGGACAGGGGGATTGGGCAATCAGCCCCAGCATTTT,CASSFGTGGLGNQPQHF
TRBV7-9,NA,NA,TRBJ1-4,TGTGCCAGCAGCTTCGGGGGGCAGGGTGAAAAACTGTTTTTT,CASSFGGQGEKLFF
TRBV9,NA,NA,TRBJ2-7,TGTGCCAGCAGCTTAGCAACAGGTTTCACCTACGAGCAGTACTTC,CASSLATGFTYEQYF
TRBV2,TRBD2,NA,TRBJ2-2,TGTGCCAGCAGTGGGACTAGAGCATTAATCGGGGAGCTGTTTTTT,CASSGTRALIGELFF
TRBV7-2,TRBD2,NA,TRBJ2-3,TGTGCCAGCAGCTTAGGACTAGCGGCCGATACGCAGTATTTT,CASSLGLAADTQYF
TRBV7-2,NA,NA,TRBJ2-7,TGTGCCAGCTCATGGGCCCGGAGTGGGGAGCAGTACTTC,CASSWARSGEQYF
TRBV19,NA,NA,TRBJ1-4,TGTGCCAGTAGTGGACGGGGCGTAAGGGAAAAACTGTTTTTT,CASSGRGVREKLFF
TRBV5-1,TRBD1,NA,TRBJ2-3,TGCGCCAGCAGCTTGGGACAGGGTTACACAGATACGCAGTATTTT,CASSLGQGYTDTQYF
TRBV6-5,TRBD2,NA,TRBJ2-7,TGTGCCAGCACCCGAGGGACTAGCGGGAGCCGCGAGCAGTACTTC,CASTRGTSGSREQYF
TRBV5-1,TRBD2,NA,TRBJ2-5,TGCGCCAGCAGCTTGGGACTAGCGGGGGCTGAGACCCAGTACTTC,CASSLGLAGAETQYF
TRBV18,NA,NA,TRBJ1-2,TGTGCCAGCTCACCATCTGAGCGGGACGACTATGGCTACACCTTC,CASSPSERDDYGYTF
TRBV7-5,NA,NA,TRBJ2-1,TGTGCCAGAAGCTTAGCCCCTAGCGGGGATTCCTACAATGAGCAGTTCTTC,CARSLAPSGDSYNEQFF
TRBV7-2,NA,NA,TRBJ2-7,TGTGCCAGCAGCTCGTCCGGGACGCTCTACGAGCAGTACTTC,CASSSSGTLYEQYF